The 18 T cell receptor beta chains in this list originate from one sample, sequenced in a study of blood T cells in healthy people across ages (dated by TCRdb to about 2015). The library came from 5' RACE. The listed sequencing device is Illumina HiSeq 2500. A second 7 to 11 cycle PCR used a sample-barcoded 5' primer and a J-beta primer mix. The public sequencing data were trimmed at Q25 with fastp and processed into clonotypes with MiXCR by TCRdb, which kept only in-frame beta chains. CDR3 protein sequences are deduplicated, and each keeps its most common genes and DNA. The sample table records around 990,000 distinct CDR3 sequences; roughly two fifths of these occur just once. Of the sample, roughly 13% falls within the top ten clones. Input material: blood. These receptors were obtained from a man aged 18-30 years in good health.

The chain has TRBV5-1 and TRBJ2-3; D tentatively fits TRBD1 or TRBD2 (5 bases each). This CDR3 is 11 amino acids long. The ends were cut back, 7 bases at V and 12 bases at J, with 15 bases in the middle. Germline V gene lookup returns CDR1 SGHRS and CDR2 YFSETQ. The CDR3 nucleotides are TGCGCCAGCCAAACGGGACGCCGACAGTATTTT. Translating it yields CASQTGRRQYF.

The V call is TRBV6-1, the J call TRBJ1-4; no definite D call. The CDR3 spans 18 residues. Germline lookup yields CDR1 MNHNS and CDR2 SASEGT. With 6 bases removed from V and 0 bases from J, the gap between germline ends came to 20 bases. The CDR3 reads CASSQTLGQAPTNEKLFF. CDR3 in DNA: TGTGCCAGCAGCCAGACCCTTGGTCAGGCACCAACTAATGAAAAACTGTTTTTT.

This clonotype was observed a few times. This chain connects TRBV5-1 to TRBJ1-1, with D perhaps TRBD1 (5 bases). The CDR3 is 14 amino acids. The germline CDR1 and CDR2 sequences are SGHRS and YFSETQ. Deletions cut 0 bases from V and 8 bases from J, with 14 bases between. CDR3 DNA: TGCGCCAGCAGCTTGGGGAGGGGTACGGGGGAAGCTTTCTTT. Translating it yields CASSLGRGTGEAFF. The full variable domain, its missing parts supplied by reference TRBV5-1 and TRBJ1-1, is KAGVTQTPRYLIKTRGQQVTLSCSPISGHRSVSWYQQTPGQGLQFLFEYFSETQRNKGNFPGRFSGRQFSNSRSEMNVSTLELGDSALYLCASSLGRGTGEAFFGQGTRLTVV.

This chain joins TRBV5-1 and TRBJ2-5; 10 nucleotides match TRBD2. V shed 2 bases, J shed 11 bases, and the junction held 15 bases outside the gene matches. The CDR3 contains 16 residues. The germline V gene encodes CDR1 SGHRS and CDR2 YFSETQ. The CDR3 here is CASSFLAGGRYNEQYF. CDR3 DNA sequence: TGCGCCAGCAGCTTCTTAGCGGGGGGACGATACAATGAGCAGTACTTC. The whole variable domain, filled in from reference TRBV5-1 and TRBJ2-5, reads KAGVTQTPRYLIKTRGQQVTLSCSPISGHRSVSWYQQTPGQGLQFLFEYFSETQRNKGNFPGRFSGRQFSNSRSEMNVSTLELGDSALYLCASSFLAGGRYNEQYFGPGTRLLVL.

This clonotype was detected many times. Here the CDR3 DNA reads TGCAGTGCTACCGGGACAGGCGTGGATGAGCAGTTCTTC. It translates to CSATGTGVDEQFF. The J gene is TRBJ2-1, the V gene TRBV20-1; 8 bases match TRBD1. Germline values: CDR1 DFQATT, CDR2 SNEGSKA (reference sequence). The CDR3 is 13 residues long. The trim removed 4 bases at V and 8 bases at J, leaving 7 bases unmatched.

This clonotype was seen only a few times. Relative to the germline gene, one junction end is altered; a read error may explain this. This sequence joins TRBV20-1 and TRBJ1-2; no clear D. CDR1 DFQATT and CDR2 SNEGSKA come from the germline V gene (reference sequence). This CDR3 comprises 11 residues. The CDR3 here is CSAGEGRGYTF. Here the CDR3 DNA reads TGCAGTGCTGGAGAGGGTCGTGGCTACACCTTC.

The rearrangement uses TRBV6-6 and TRBJ2-1; the D gene is possibly TRBD2 (6 bases). The CDR3 consists of 13 residues. Trimming took 5 bases from V and 9 from J, leaving 14 bases between them. Germline V gives CDR1 MNHNY, CDR2 SVGAGI (reference sequence). The DNA of the CDR3 is TGTGCCAGCAGTCAGCGGGCCTACGGTGAGCAGTTCTTC. Translating it yields CASSQRAYGEQFF.

This clonotype was detected only a few times. The chain recombines TRBV27 with TRBJ1-1, with D hard to call. The CDR3 extends over 15 amino acids. Per the germline V gene, CDR1 is MNHEY and CDR2 is SMNVEV (reference sequence). Trimming shortened V by 7 bases and J by 5 bases, and 20 bases separated the two germline ends. The CDR3 loop reads CASNDNGPLRTEAFF. The CDR3 DNA reads as TGTGCCAGCAACGACAACGGACCCCTGAGGACTGAAGCTTTCTTT.

The rearrangement links TRBV20-1 to TRBJ2-3; 8 positions match TRBD1. The CDR3 consists of 15 residues. The germline CDR1 and CDR2 sequences are DFQATT and SNEGSKA (reference sequence). V lost 6 bases and J lost 4; bases outside the gene matches: 12. CDR3 sequence: CSAHSRTGTSDTQYF. DNA of the CDR3: TGCAGTGCCCACTCGAGGACAGGGACCTCAGATACGCAGTATTTT.

The genes are TRBV6-5 and TRBJ2-1, with TRBD2 matching 7 bases. The DNA matches TRBJ2-7 better at its end, which makes the J call doubtful. CDR1 is MNHEY, CDR2 SVGAGI, per germline. The CDR3 has 13 residues. CDR3 nucleotide sequence: TGTGCCAGCAGTTGGGACTACTACAATGAGCAGTACTTC. Protein: CASSWDYYNEQYF.

This clonotype was seen a handful of times. A single base separates this from a much larger clone, so it may be a read error. The V gene is TRBV27, the J gene TRBJ2-5; a weak D match, TRBD2 (6 bases). CDR3 size: 15 residues. CDR1 MNHEY and CDR2 SMNVEV come from the germline V gene (reference sequence). V was cut by 0 bases and J by 11 bases, with 19 bases left in between. For the CDR3, the DNA is TGTGCCAGCAGTTTATCGTGGGTAGCGCGGGGTGAGCAGTACTTC. Its translation is CASSLSWVARGEQYF.

V and J are TRBV5-1 and TRBJ1-1; no definite D call. The CDR3 spans 15 residues. The ends were cut back, 4 bases at V and 1 base at J, with 14 bases in the middle. Germline assignment: CDR1 SGHRS and CDR2 YFSETQ. CDR3 loop: CASSPVDVENTEAFF. As DNA, the CDR3 is TGCGCCAGCAGCCCCGTTGATGTGGAGAACACTGAAGCTTTCTTT.

As for this clonotype: A much bigger clone sits one base away, suggesting this may be a read error. This rearrangement joins TRBV20-1 to TRBJ2-7; possibly TRBD2 for D (5 bases). The J call may be mistaken, given a closer DNA end match to TRBJ2-4. Germline CDR1 and CDR2: DFQATT and SNEGSKA (reference sequence). CDR3 length equals 15 residues. The chain's CDR3 is CSARDLTGLANIQYF. The DNA of the CDR3 is TGCAGTGCTAGAGATTTGACGGGGTTAGCAAACATTCAGTACTTC.

The chain couples TRBV12-3 or TRBV12-4 to TRBJ2-7, with TRBD2 identical over 10 bases. The J segment lost 7 bases and the V segment lost 0 bases, leaving 6 bases of the junction unmatched. The CDR3 is made up of 15 amino acids. CDR3 residues: CASSLASGGADEQYF. The CDR3 coding sequence is TGTGCCAGCAGTTTAGCCAGCGGGGGGGCAGATGAGCAGTACTTC.

V and J are TRBV7-2 and TRBJ1-4; 9 bases are shared with TRBD1. Germline V gives CDR1 SGHTA, CDR2 FQGNSA. Germline trimming cut 3 bases from V and 7 bases from J; bases unmatched to any gene: 6. This CDR3 has 15 amino acids. CDR3 loop: CASSLGGTGTEKLFF. The CDR3 DNA sequence: TGTGCCAGCAGCTTGGGAGGGACAGGGACTGAAAAACTGTTTTTT. The full variable domain, rest sourced from reference TRBV7-2 and TRBJ1-4, is GAGVSQSPSNKVTEKGKDVELRCDPISGHTALYWYRQSLGQGLEFLIYFQGNSAPDKSGLPSDRFSAERTGGSVSTLTIQRTQQEDSAVYLCASSLGGTGTEKLFFGSGTQLSVL.

This sequence joins TRBV20-1 and TRBJ2-1, with D possibly being TRBD2 (5 bases). The CDR3 consists of 11 residues. The V end was cut by 3 bases, the J end by 7 bases, with 7 bases between. Germline V gene sequence: CDR1 DFQATT, CDR2 SNEGSKA (reference sequence). The CDR3 nucleotides are TGCAGTGCTAGGGACTGGAATGAGCAGTTCTTC. Encoded protein: CSARDWNEQFF.

The chain recombines TRBV4-3 with TRBJ2-4; tentative D call: TRBD2 (6 bases). CDR3 length: 15 amino acids. CDR1 and CDR2 (germline): LGHNA, YSLEER. V was shortened by 0 bases and J by 8 bases, with 14 bases between the two germline ends. The DNA for the CDR3 is TGCGCCAGCAGCCAAGAATTTGGGTCTAGCGACATTCAGTACTTC. It codes for CASSQEFGSSDIQYF.

The CDR3: CAISAGVEADTQYF. The CDR3 coding sequence is TGTGCCATCAGTGCCGGGGTAGAGGCAGATACGCAGTATTTT. The V and J genes are TRBV10-3 and TRBJ2-3, with D possibly TRBD2 on 5 matching bases. The CDR3 covers 14 residues. The ends were cut back, 4 bases at V and 4 bases at J, with 12 bases in the middle. Germline loops: CDR1 ENHRY, CDR2 SYGVKD.